The subject of this entry is one TCR beta chain. This entry belongs to a study of blood T cell repertoires in COVID-19. Germline V gene lookup returns CDR1 SGDLS and CDR2 YYNGEE. V was clipped by 0 bases and J by 4 bases, with 5 bases between them. The CDR3 length is 14 residues. The method was immunoSEQ multiplex PCR; TCRdb's version includes in-frame clones alone and lacks a portion of them. The sample yields fewer than 85,000 clones, roughly four fifths seen once. The source material was peripheral blood. The chain combines TRBV9 with TRBJ2-6; D not certain. The TCR comes from a woman in her sixties with acute or convalescent COVID-19. The CDR3 bases are TGTGCCAGCAGCGTAGTCGTCGGGGCCAACGTCCTGACTTTC. It yields the protein CASSVVVGANVLTF.